What follows describes a single T cell receptor beta chain. This clonotype has ten or more counts. Its binding antigen is unknown. Per-nucleotide qualities are absent, and no much larger clonotype sits a single base away. The time point label on this specimen signifies: patch test 1, 2 weeks after DPC sensitization. The sample's treatment or condition, from its label and the paper: therapeutic diphenylcyclopropenone sensitization with weekly scalp DPC. At each patch-test visit, blood was drawn before the patch test was applied. Patients were eligible if aged 18 to 70, diagnosed with alopecia and judged suitable for DPC therapy, and pregnant patients were excluded. Total RNA was extracted from unfractionated whole blood collected in Tempus Blood RNA tubes. The entry originates in a study of human T cells and chemical hapten exposure (dated by TCRdb to about 2021). Broadly, across the study: For sensitization, 2% DPC in acetone was applied to a 2 cm by 2 cm area of upper inner arm skin. Weekly therapeutic DPC doses were additionally applied to the scalp of patients throughout the roughly 25-week study period. Patch tests used Finn chambers with 0.01% DPC on the upper back, scored after 6 days by International Contact Dermatitis Research Group standards. Most of the patients in the cohort were female, and the cohort covered alopecia areata with under or over 50% scalp involvement, alopecia totalis and alopecia universalis. The libraries were sequenced as a pool, and the TCR yield per sample differed mostly because of small variations in library volumes within the pool. In alopecia patients, the study followed how the peripheral blood TCR repertoire changed in vivo over primary and secondary sensitization to diphenylcyclopropenone (DPC), a hapten. Blood was sampled from patients pre-sensitization (week 0) and at 2, 6 and about 24 weeks after DPC sensitization. Some 29 alopecia patients gave blood for TCR sequencing at one to four time points (pre-sensitization, 2, 6 and 24 weeks). Overall study outcomes, separate from this receptor: A positive correlation was found between the number of PT1 expanded TCRs and patch test score, with significance reached at thresholds 8, 16 and 32 but not 4. Compared with pre-sensitization or healthy control sets, expanded TCRs formed significantly more large CDR3 similarity clusters, which is consistent with antigen-driven responses. DPC sensitization did not change the number of TCRs with a frequency above 1 in 1000, and there was no evidence of changes in global repertoire structure. Repeated subsampling changed both the strength of the expansion versus patch-test correlation and the threshold at which the correlation became significant. Because all patients had alopecia, a presumed autoimmune disease, the immune response of the patients might differ from that of healthy individuals.

Library preparation was by RACE. TCRdb lists the instrument as NextSeq 500. During library preparation, unique molecular identifiers were attached to individual cDNA molecules so that TCRs could be counted quantitatively and reproducibly. From each blood RNA sample, both TCR alpha and TCR beta chains were sequenced. In the source study's methods: A median of about 87,000 TCRs per sample was observed, with a range of about 23,224 to 700,000. V, J and CDR3 annotation of the TCR reads was carried out using the Decombinator software suite. For the PS versus PT1 abundance plots, all samples were subsampled to the same number of TCRs (28,000). TCRs were defined as expanded if absent before sensitization and observed at least eight times at the 2-week time point. Clones were called with MiXCR by TCRdb after fastp trimmed the public reads at Q25, and only in-frame beta chains were retained. Identical CDR3 protein sequences are pooled into one entry, listed with their most common genes and DNA. These V and J calls derive from TCRdb rather than the authors' analysis. The sample includes around 120,000 distinct CDR3 sequences, with roughly 13% observed a single time. The ten biggest clones cover approximately 0.89% of the sample.

Sample: whole blood, taken in connection with sensitization to the hapten diphenylcyclopropenone (DPC). The sequence derives from a man aged 18 to 30 with alopecia areata. Some clones in this sample may be carry-over from other donors' samples.

The nucleotide sequence is TGTGCCAGCAGTCAGACAGGCCGCTTTCGTCCCCAGCATTTT. It encodes CASSQTGRFRPQHF. The chain is assembled from TRBV12-3 or TRBV12-4 and TRBJ1-5; TRBD1 could be the D gene, as 6 bases match. Counted from cysteine to phenylalanine, this CDR3 has 14 amino acids. CDR3 DNA only is kept here, 42 bases in frame from base 1. Between the V and J ends, shortened by 5 bases and 10 bases respectively, the junction contains 18 bases.